Listed below are T cell receptor beta chains from one sample, sequenced in a study of metastatic and nonmetastatic thyroid tumors. TCRdb redid the clone calls on the PCR reads using MiXCR. The data show 15,000 or so clones, roughly 21% seen once. Specimen: tumor tissue. These receptors were obtained from a female donor with papillary thyroid cancer or a benign thyroid nodule (not recorded which). Some clones in this sample may be carry-over from other donors' samples. The CDR3 runs from the conserved cysteine through the conserved F or W. The D gene is left open where the match is weak. Expanded clones get a size class; other rows say once, few or many, or leave the size out.

cdr3_nt cdr3_aa clone_size d_call j_call v_call
TGTGCCAGCAGCCACTGGACGACTGGCACTGAAGCTTTCTTT CASSHWTTGTEAFF - - TRBJ1-1 TRBV5-4
TGTGCCAGCAATACACTCGGGACAAACTACGAGCAGTACTTC CASNTLGTNYEQYF few - TRBJ2-7 TRBV6-2/TRBV6-3
TGCGCCAGCAGCTTGGGACTAGCGGGATTGGATGAGCAGTTCTTC CASSLGLAGLDEQFF once TRBD2 TRBJ2-1 TRBV5-1
TGTGCCAGCAGAGGTCTAGCGGGAGTTACCGGGCAGTACTTC CASRGLAGVTGQYF many TRBD2 TRBJ2-7 TRBV2
TGTGCCAGCAGCCTAAGACTAGCGGGAGGGCCGACAGATACGCAGTATTTT CASSLRLAGGPTDTQYF many TRBD2 TRBJ2-3 TRBV11-2
TGTGCCAGCTCACCGGCTAATTCAGGCGAGCAGTACTTC CASSPANSGEQYF medium-sized - TRBJ2-7 TRBV18
TGTGCCAGCACCCCCGGACGGATGAACACTGAAGCTTTCTTT CASTPGRMNTEAFF - - TRBJ1-1 TRBV28
TGCGCCAGCAGCTTGACGGGGACTAGTACGGTCGAGCAGTACTTC CASSLTGTSTVEQYF - TRBD2 TRBJ2-7 TRBV5-1
TGCGCCAGCAGCTTTTCGGGGGACGCAGATACGCAGTATTTT CASSFSGDADTQYF - - TRBJ2-3 TRBV5-1
TGTGCCAGCAGCCAAGAAATAGGGGGAGGCGATACGCAGTATTTT CASSQEIGGGDTQYF many - TRBJ2-3 TRBV14
TGTGCCAGCAGCTGGGACAGGGGGCAAGAGACCCAGTACTTC CASSWDRGQETQYF many TRBD1 TRBJ2-5 TRBV7-2
TGTGCCAGCAGTCGCCAGGGATGGGGTCAGCCCCAGCATTTT CASSRQGWGQPQHF few - TRBJ1-5 TRBV6-1
TGTGTCACATCCTTTTCGTCGGGGGCCCACGAGCAGTACTTC CVTSFSSGAHEQYF few - TRBJ2-7 TRBV10-3
TGTGCCAGCAGTCGCACTAGCGGGCCTAGCTCCTACAATGAGCAGTTCTTC CASSRTSGPSSYNEQFF many TRBD2 TRBJ2-1 TRBV7-2
TGTGCCAGCAGTGAAGTAGGGCGGACTAGCGGGGACACCGGGGAGCTGTTTTTT CASSEVGRTSGDTGELFF - TRBD2 TRBJ2-2 TRBV6-4
TGTGCCAGCAGTCAGCGGAGCGAGCAGTACTTC CASSQRSEQYF - - TRBJ2-7 TRBV6-1
TGTGCCAGCAGTGGGGGTGCGGTATTCGTGCAGTATTTT CASSGGAVFVQYF many - TRBJ2-3 TRBV25-1
TGTGCCAGCAGCTTCCGGACAGGGGGGATGAACACTGAAGCTTTCTTT CASSFRTGGMNTEAFF - TRBD1 TRBJ1-1 TRBV7-3
TGCGCCAGCTCGGGACTCCTCTCTGGGGCCAACGTCCTGACTTTC CASSGLLSGANVLTF medium-sized - TRBJ2-6 TRBV5-1
TGTGCCAGCAGCTTAGCGTTCGAAACACAGGAGAATGGCTACACCTTC CASSLAFETQENGYTF - - TRBJ1-2 TRBV11-1
TGTGCCAGCAGTCCGGGGCCTGCACTTATACTCAATCAGCCCCAGCATTTT CASSPGPALILNQPQHF - - TRBJ1-5 TRBV12-3/TRBV12-4
TGTGCCACCAGTGATTCTGACAGTTTACAACCCCTCCACTTT CATSDSDSLQPLHF medium-sized - TRBJ1-6 TRBV24-1
TGCGCCAGCAGCCAAACCCCCTCTGAAGCTTTCTTT CASSQTPSEAFF - - TRBJ1-1 TRBV4-1
TGCAGTGCCTATGACAGGGAGGCGGCCTACGAGCAGTACTTC CSAYDREAAYEQYF many - TRBJ2-7 TRBV20-1
TGTGCCAGCAGTTTGTATAGGTCCTATTCACCCCTCCACTTT CASSLYRSYSPLHF - - TRBJ1-6 TRBV6-5
TGCAGTGCTGGGAGGTCTAGCGCCGGGGAGCTGTTTTTT CSAGRSSAGELFF - - TRBJ2-2 TRBV20-1
TGCAGTGCCCCGGCAACTAATGAAAAACTGTTTTTT CSAPATNEKLFF - - TRBJ1-4 TRBV20-1
TGTGCCAGCAGCGCCGGGACTAGCGTAACAGATACGCAGTATTTT CASSAGTSVTDTQYF - TRBD2 TRBJ2-3 TRBV9
TGTGCCAGCCTATTCCCTGGACTAGCTCGCTACGAGCAGTACTTC CASLFPGLARYEQYF few TRBD2 TRBJ2-7 TRBV6-1
TGTGCCAGCAGTTTACTAGCGGAATACGAGCAGTACTTC CASSLLAEYEQYF few TRBD2 TRBJ2-7 TRBV27
TGCGCCAGCACCCGGGACAGTAGTCCAGATACGCAGTATTTT CASTRDSSPDTQYF many TRBD1 TRBJ2-3 TRBV10-2
TGTGCCAGCAGATGGGACAGGGAAGCTACGGGAGCTTTCTTT CASRWDREATGAFF few TRBD1 TRBJ1-1 TRBV6-2/TRBV6-3
TGTGCCAGCAGCTTACAAAGGGGCCCTCAAGAGACCCAGTACTTC CASSLQRGPQETQYF many - TRBJ2-5 TRBV11-2
TGTGCCAGCATCGGGCTAGCGGGAGGACAGAACACCGGGGAGCTGTTTTTT CASIGLAGGQNTGELFF medium-sized TRBD2 TRBJ2-2 TRBV6-1
TGCAGCGTTAAGGGAGCCAACACCTACAATGAGCAGTTCTTC CSVKGANTYNEQFF many - TRBJ2-1 TRBV29-1
TGCAGTGCTAGGACAGGGGACTACGAGCAGTACTTC CSARTGDYEQYF - TRBD1 TRBJ2-7 TRBV20-1
TGTGCCAGCAGTGACTCTAGCGGGAGCTCCTACGAGCAGTACTTC CASSDSSGSSYEQYF medium-sized TRBD2 TRBJ2-7 TRBV6-4
TGTGCCAGCAGTTTACAGGGGGCAGGCTATGGCTACACCTTC CASSLQGAGYGYTF medium-sized TRBD1 TRBJ1-2 TRBV6-2/TRBV6-3
TGTGCCAGTAGCGAAGACTGGGGGACTGATCGCTACGAGCAGTACTTC CASSEDWGTDRYEQYF many - TRBJ2-7 TRBV19
TGTGCCAGCAGGCCGGGACAGGGGGTGCAAGGGGCCAACGTCCTGACTTTC CASRPGQGVQGANVLTF many TRBD1 TRBJ2-6 TRBV27
TGTGCCAGCAGTGACTCTGGGACAGGCGTGACCTATAATTCACCCCTCCACTTT CASSDSGTGVTYNSPLHF few TRBD1 TRBJ1-6 TRBV6-2/TRBV6-3
TGTGCCAGCAGCCCCATTTGGGGGGACGAGCAGTACTTC CASSPIWGDEQYF - - TRBJ2-7 TRBV7-2
TGTGCCAGCTCACCACAGTCCGGGTCGAATGAAAAACTGTTTTTT CASSPQSGSNEKLFF medium-sized - TRBJ1-4 TRBV18
TGCGCCAGCAGCTTGATGGGCAGCGAGCAGTACTTC CASSLMGSEQYF - - TRBJ2-7 TRBV5-1